These 8 T cell receptor beta chains came from one sample sequenced in a study of blood T cell repertoires in COVID-19. Profiled with immunoSEQ multiplex PCR; TCRdb holds only in-frame clones, not every one. The data hold a few hundred thousand clones, with 90% observed a single time. Sequenced: PBMCs or T cells enriched from blood (not recorded which). The receptors shown here come from a man aged 18 to 35 who had recovered from COVID-19.

The genes are TRBV10-1 and TRBJ1-1, with 12 bases identical to TRBD1. CDR1 and CDR2 from the germline V gene are WNHNN and SYGVQD (reference sequence). This CDR3 is built from 17 residues. With 0 bases clipped from V and 0 bases from J, the junction kept 2 bases outside the gene matches. The CDR3 DNA is TGCGCCAGCAGTGAGTCCGGGACAGGGGGCGTGAACACTGAAGCTTTCTTT. Its protein product is CASSESGTGGVNTEAFF.

The CDR3: CASSLKGASYEQYF. The CDR3 DNA is TGCGCCAGCAGCTTGAAGGGGGCATCCTACGAGCAGTACTTC. This rearrangement joins TRBV5-1 to TRBJ2-7; 7 bases match TRBD1. The J segment lost 1 base and the V segment lost 1 base, leaving 2 bases of the junction unmatched. The CDR3 has 14 amino acids. Germline assignment: CDR1 SGHRS and CDR2 YFSETQ. The variable domain in full, completed from reference TRBV5-1 and TRBJ2-7, reads KAGVTQTPRYLIKTRGQQVTLSCSPISGHRSVSWYQQTPGQGLQFLFEYFSETQRNKGNFPGRFSGRQFSNSRSEMNVSTLELGDSALYLCASSLKGASYEQYFGPGTRLTVT.

This chain uses TRBV27 with TRBJ1-5; 8 bases are shared with TRBD1. V shed 2 bases, J shed 7 bases, and the junction held 7 bases outside the gene matches. Germline V gene sequence: CDR1 MNHEY, CDR2 SMNVEV (reference sequence). This CDR3 spans 15 amino acids. CDR3 region: CASSLMTGDGQPQHF. CDR3 coding DNA: TGTGCCAGCAGTTTAATGACAGGGGATGGACAGCCCCAGCATTTT.

This clone showed up just a few times. This chain uses TRBV2 with TRBJ1-5; D gene unclear. This CDR3 spans 14 amino acids. Trimming removed 6 bases at V and 7 bases at J, with 16 bases between. The germline gives CDR1 SNHLY, CDR2 FYNNEI. CDR3 bases: TGTGCCAGCAGGGGAGAAAGGGTGTGGCAGCCCCAGCATTTT. Encoded protein: CASRGERVWQPQHF.

This clone was seen more than once but under ten times. CDR3 nucleotide sequence: TGTGCCAGCAGTTTAGACGGACATGAAGGCACTGAAGCTTTCTTT. This encodes CASSLDGHEGTEAFF. The rearrangement joins TRBV28 to TRBJ1-1; maybe TRBD1 (5 bases). V gave up 2 bases and J gave up 4 bases, with 14 bases separating them. CDR3 length: 15 amino acids. Germline CDR1 is MDHEN and CDR2 is SYDVKM.

The rearrangement uses TRBV7-9 and TRBJ2-1, with 8 bases that match TRBD2. V lost 2 bases to trimming and J lost 0 bases; unmatched junction nucleotides: 6. Germline CDR1 and CDR2: SEHNR and FQNEAQ (reference sequence). The CDR3 covers 17 residues. CDR3 coding DNA: TGTGCCAGCAGCTTATTAAAGCGGGGGAGCTCCTACAATGAGCAGTTCTTC. This gives the protein CASSLLKRGSSYNEQFF.

This rearrangement joins TRBV3-1 (or the pseudogene TRBV3-2) to TRBJ1-1, with no clear D. In germline, CDR1 is LGHDT, CDR2 YNNKEL (reference sequence). The CDR3 has 14 amino acids. Trimming shortened V by 1 base and J by 1 base, and 7 bases separated the two germline ends. The CDR3 sequence is CASSQVRGNTEAFF. The DNA of the CDR3 is TGTGCCAGCAGCCAAGTGAGAGGGAACACTGAAGCTTTCTTT.

CDR3 loop: CASRTQYDSGALQETQYF. In DNA, the CDR3 is TGTGCCAGCAGAACTCAGTATGATAGCGGGGCCCTCCAAGAGACCCAGTACTTC. The chain combines TRBV7-4 with TRBJ2-5, with 8 bases that match TRBD2. Losses at the gene ends were 6 bases for V and 1 base for J; bases not matched to a gene: 16. The CDR3 has 18 amino acids. Germline CDR1 SGHVT, CDR2 SQSDAQ.